This T cell receptor beta chain was documented in a study of OX40 agonist ivuxolimab in advanced cancers. Measured with immunoSEQ multiplex PCR; TCRdb has only the in-frame clones, and not every one. The data contain over 70,000 clones, approximately 86% of them singletons. This CDR3 is built from 14 residues. Trimming removed 7 bases from V and 5 bases from J, with 18 bases in between. In germline, CDR1 is SGDLS, CDR2 YYNGEE. This sequence was found in an adult with an advanced solid tumor such as melanoma, head and neck, liver or kidney cancer. Sequenced here: CD4+ or CD8+ T cells sorted from blood, sampled in a trial of the OX40 agonist ivuxolimab. V and J are TRBV9 and TRBJ1-1; weak D call: TRBD1 (5 bases). The CDR3 spells CASYILRGGTEAFF. CDR3 DNA: TGTGCCAGCTACATCCTGAGGGGCGGAACTGAAGCTTTCTTT.